This TCR beta chain was identified in a study of cytomegalovirus exposure and HLA in healthy donors. The CDR3 sequence is 14 residues long. Germline CDR1 reads LNHDA; CDR2 reads SQIVND (reference sequence). V lost 4 bases, J lost 0 bases, and 2 bases stayed unmatched. In the PCR, 60 Vbeta and 13 Jbeta primers were used. Profiling relied on immunoSEQ multiplex PCR, and the TCRdb table lists in-frame clones only, not all of them. This sample has some 160,000 clones, with 70% to 85% found just once. This sequence originates from a male donor in good health and CMV-seronegative. Source material: PBMCs. The chain carries TRBV19 and TRBJ1-1; 7 bases are shared with TRBD1. The CDR3 loop reads CASSNGQVNTEAFF. The CDR3 nucleotides are TGTGCCAGTAGTAACGGACAGGTGAACACTGAAGCTTTCTTT.